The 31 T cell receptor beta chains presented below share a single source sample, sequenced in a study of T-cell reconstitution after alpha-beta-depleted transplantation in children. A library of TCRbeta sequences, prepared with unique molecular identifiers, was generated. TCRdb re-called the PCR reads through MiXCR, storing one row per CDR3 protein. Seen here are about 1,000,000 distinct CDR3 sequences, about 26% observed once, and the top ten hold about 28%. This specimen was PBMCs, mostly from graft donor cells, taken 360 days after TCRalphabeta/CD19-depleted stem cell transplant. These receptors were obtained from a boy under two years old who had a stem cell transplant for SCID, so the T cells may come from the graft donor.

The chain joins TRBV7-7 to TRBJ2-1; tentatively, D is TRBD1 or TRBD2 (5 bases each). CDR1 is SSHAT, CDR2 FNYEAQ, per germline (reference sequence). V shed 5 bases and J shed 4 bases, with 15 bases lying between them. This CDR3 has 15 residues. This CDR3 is CASSDGRWGYNEQFF. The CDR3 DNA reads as TGTGCCAGCAGCGACGGTCGGTGGGGGTACAATGAGCAGTTCTTC.

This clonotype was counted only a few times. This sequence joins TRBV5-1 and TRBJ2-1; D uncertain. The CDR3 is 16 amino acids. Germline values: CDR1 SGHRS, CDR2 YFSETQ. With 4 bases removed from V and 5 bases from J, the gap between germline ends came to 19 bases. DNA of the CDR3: TGCGCCAGCAGCCGCCTCCTAGGTGGATCCAACAATGAGCAGTTCTTC. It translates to CASSRLLGGSNNEQFF.

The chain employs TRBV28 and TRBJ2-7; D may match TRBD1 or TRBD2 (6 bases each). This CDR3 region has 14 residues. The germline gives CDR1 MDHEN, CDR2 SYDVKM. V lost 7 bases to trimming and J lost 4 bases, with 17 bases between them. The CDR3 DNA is TGTGCCAGCACCCGACAGGTCGGGGGTTACGAGCAGTACTTC. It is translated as CASTRQVGGYEQYF.

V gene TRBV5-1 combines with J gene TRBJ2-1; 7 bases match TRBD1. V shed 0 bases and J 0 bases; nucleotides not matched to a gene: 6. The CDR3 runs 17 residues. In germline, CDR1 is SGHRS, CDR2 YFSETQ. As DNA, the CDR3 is TGCGCCAGCAGCTTGGCCATGGGACAGAGCTCCTACAATGAGCAGTTCTTC. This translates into CASSLAMGQSSYNEQFF.

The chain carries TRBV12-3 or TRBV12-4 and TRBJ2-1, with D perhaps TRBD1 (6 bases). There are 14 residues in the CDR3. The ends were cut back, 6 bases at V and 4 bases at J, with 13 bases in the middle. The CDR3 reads CASRYRAGYNEQFF. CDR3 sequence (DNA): TGTGCCAGCAGGTACAGGGCAGGGTACAATGAGCAGTTCTTC.

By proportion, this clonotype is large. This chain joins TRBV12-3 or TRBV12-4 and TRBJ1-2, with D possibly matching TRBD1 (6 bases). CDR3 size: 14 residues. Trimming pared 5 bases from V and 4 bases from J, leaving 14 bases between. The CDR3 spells CASSPYTGFYGYTF. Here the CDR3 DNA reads TGTGCCAGCAGTCCCTACACAGGGTTCTATGGCTACACCTTC.

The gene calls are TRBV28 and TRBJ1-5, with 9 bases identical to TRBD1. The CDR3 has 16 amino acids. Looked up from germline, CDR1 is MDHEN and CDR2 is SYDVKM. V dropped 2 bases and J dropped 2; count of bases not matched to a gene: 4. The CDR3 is CASSLMDRGRNQPQHF. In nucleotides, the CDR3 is TGTGCCAGCAGTTTAATGGACAGGGGACGCAATCAGCCCCAGCATTTT.

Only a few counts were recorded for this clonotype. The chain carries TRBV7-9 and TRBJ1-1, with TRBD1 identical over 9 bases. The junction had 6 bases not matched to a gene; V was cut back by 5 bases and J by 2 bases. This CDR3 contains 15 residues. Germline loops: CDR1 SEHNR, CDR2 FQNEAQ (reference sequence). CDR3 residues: CASSTYRGRNTEAFF. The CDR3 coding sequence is TGTGCCAGCAGCACCTACAGGGGGCGAAACACTGAAGCTTTCTTT.

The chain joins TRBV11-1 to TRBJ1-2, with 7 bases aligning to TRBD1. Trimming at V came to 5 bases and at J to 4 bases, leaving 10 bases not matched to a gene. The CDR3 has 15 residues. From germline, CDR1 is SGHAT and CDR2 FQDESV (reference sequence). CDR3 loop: CASSRVPGQLYGYTF. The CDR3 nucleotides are TGTGCCAGCAGCCGTGTCCCGGGACAGCTCTATGGCTACACCTTC.

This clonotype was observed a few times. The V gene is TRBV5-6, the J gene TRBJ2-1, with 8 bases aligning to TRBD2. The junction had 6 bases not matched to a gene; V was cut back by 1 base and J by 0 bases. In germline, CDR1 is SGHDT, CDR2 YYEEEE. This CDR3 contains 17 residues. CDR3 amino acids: CASSLTSGSASYNEQFF. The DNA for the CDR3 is TGTGCCAGCAGCTTGACTAGCGGATCCGCCTCCTACAATGAGCAGTTCTTC.

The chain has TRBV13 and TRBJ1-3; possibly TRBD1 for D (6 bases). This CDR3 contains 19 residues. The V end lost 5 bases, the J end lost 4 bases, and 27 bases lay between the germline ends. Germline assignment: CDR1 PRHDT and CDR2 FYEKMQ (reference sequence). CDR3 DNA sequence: TGTGCCAGCAGCATAAGACCCCCCCAGGGGTCTATTTACGGAAACACCATATATTTT. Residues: CASSIRPPQGSIYGNTIYF.

CDR3 amino acids: CASSEPGSNTEAFF. CDR3 DNA sequence: TGTGCCAGCAGTGAACCAGGATCTAACACTGAAGCTTTCTTT. This sequence joins TRBV25-1 and TRBJ1-1; D is uncertain. Trimming took 2 bases from V and 2 from J, leaving 9 bases between them. CDR1 is MGHDK and CDR2 is SYGVNS in the germline V gene. The CDR3 covers 14 residues.

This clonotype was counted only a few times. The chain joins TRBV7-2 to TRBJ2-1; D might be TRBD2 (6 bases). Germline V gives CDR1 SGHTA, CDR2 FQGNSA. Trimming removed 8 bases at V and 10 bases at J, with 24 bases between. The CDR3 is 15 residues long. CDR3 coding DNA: TGTGCCAGCGTCATCGCGGGACTCCTTCCCGGGGAGCAGTTCTTC. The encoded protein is CASVIAGLLPGEQFF.

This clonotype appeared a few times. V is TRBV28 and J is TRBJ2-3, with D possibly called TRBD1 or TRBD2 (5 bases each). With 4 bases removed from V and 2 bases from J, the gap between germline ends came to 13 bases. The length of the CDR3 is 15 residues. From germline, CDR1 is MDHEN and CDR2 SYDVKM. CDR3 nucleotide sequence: TGTGCCAGCAGTTGGGGCGGGCCCTTCACAGATACGCAGTATTTT. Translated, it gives CASSWGGPFTDTQYF.

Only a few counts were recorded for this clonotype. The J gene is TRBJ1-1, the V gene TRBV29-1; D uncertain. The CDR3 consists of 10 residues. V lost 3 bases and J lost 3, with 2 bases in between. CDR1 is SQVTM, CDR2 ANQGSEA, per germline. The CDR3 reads CSVDDTEAFF. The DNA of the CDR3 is TGCAGCGTTGACGACACTGAAGCTTTCTTT.

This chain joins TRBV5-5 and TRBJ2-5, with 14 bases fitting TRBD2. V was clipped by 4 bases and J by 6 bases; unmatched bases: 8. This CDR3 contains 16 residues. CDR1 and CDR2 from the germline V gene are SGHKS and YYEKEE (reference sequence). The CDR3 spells CASSGRLAGGPQTQYF. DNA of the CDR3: TGTGCCAGCAGCGGACGACTAGCGGGGGGGCCTCAGACCCAGTACTTC.

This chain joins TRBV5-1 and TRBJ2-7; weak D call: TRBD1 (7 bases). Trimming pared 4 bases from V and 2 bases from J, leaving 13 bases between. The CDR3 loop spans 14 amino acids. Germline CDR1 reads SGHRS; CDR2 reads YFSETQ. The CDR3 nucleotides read TGCGCCAGCAGCGGGAGGACAGGAACCTACGAGCAGTACTTC. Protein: CASSGRTGTYEQYF.

DNA of the CDR3: TGTGCCAGCAGCTTAGCCCCTAGTGGGGGGCAGGGTGAGCAGTTCTTC. This codes for CASSLAPSGGQGEQFF. This sequence joins TRBV7-7 and TRBJ2-1, with D perhaps being TRBD1 or TRBD2 (6 bases each). V was pared by 0 bases and J by 9 bases, with 18 bases between. The CDR3 sequence is 16 residues long. In germline, CDR1 is SSHAT, CDR2 FNYEAQ (reference sequence).

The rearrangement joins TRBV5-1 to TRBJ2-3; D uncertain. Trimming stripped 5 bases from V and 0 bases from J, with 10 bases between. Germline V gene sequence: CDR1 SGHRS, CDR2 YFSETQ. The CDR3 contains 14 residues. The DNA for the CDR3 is TGCGCCAGCAGTGGGCGGCCGAGCACAGATACGCAGTATTTT. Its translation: CASSGRPSTDTQYF.

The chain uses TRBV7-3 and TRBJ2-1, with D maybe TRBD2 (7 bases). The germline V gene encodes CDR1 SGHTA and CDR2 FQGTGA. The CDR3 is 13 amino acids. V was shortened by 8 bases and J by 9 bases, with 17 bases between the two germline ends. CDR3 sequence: CASGGALGGEQFF. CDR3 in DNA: TGTGCCAGCGGGGGGGCCTTAGGCGGTGAGCAGTTCTTC.

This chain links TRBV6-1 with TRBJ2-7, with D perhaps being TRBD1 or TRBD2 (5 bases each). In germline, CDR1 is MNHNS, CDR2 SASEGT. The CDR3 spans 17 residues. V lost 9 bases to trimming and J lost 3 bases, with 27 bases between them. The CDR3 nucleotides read TGTGCCAGTCAACTCACCAACCTGGGACCCCTTGTCTACGAGCAGTACTTC. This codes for CASQLTNLGPLVYEQYF.

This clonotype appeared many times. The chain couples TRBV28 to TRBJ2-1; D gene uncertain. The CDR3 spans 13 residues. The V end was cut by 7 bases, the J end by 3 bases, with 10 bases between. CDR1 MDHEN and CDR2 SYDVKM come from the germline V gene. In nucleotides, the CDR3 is TGTGCCAGCACCGCCCGAGACTACAATGAGCAGTTCTTC. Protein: CASTARDYNEQFF.

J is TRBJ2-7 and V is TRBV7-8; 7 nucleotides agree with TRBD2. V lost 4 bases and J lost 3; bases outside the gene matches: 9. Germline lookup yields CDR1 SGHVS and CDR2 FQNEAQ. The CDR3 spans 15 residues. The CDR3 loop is CASSSSGATLYEQYF. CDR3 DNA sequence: TGTGCCAGCAGCTCCAGCGGGGCCACCCTCTACGAGCAGTACTTC.

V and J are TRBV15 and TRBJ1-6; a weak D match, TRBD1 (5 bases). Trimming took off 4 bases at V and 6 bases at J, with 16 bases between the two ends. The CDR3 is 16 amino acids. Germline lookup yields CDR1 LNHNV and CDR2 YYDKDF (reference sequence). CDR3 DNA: TGTGCCACCAGCAAAAATACCCGGGACCGTAATTCACCCCTCCACTTT. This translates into CATSKNTRDRNSPLHF. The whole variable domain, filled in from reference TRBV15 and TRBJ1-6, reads DAMVIQNPRYQVTQFGKPVTLSCSQTLNHNVMYWYQQKSSQAPKLLFHYYDKDFNNEADTPDNFQSRRPNTSFCFLDIRSPGLGDTAMYLCATSKNTRDRNSPLHFGNGTRLTVT.

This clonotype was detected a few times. In DNA form, the CDR3 reads TGCGCCAGCAGCCAAGATCGCCGCTCTGGGGCCAACGTCCTGACTTTC. This codes for CASSQDRRSGANVLTF. V is TRBV4-1 and J is TRBJ2-6, with D hard to call. Germline CDR1 is MGHRA and CDR2 is YSYEKL. CDR3 length: 16 residues. V was cut by 0 bases and J by 0 bases, with 6 bases left in between.

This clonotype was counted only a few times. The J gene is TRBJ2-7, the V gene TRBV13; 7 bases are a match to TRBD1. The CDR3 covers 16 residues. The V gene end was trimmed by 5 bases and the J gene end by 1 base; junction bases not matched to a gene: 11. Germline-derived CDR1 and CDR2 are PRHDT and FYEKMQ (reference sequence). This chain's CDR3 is CASSPSPGTASYEQYF. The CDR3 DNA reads TGTGCCAGCAGCCCATCCCCCGGGACAGCATCCTACGAGCAGTACTTC.

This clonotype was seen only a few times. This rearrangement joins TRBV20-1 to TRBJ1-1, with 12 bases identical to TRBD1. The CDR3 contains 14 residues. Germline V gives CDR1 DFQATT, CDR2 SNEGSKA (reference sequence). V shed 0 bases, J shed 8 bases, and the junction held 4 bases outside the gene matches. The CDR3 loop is CSAREGQGATEAFF. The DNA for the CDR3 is TGCAGTGCTAGAGAGGGACAGGGGGCGACCGAAGCTTTCTTT.

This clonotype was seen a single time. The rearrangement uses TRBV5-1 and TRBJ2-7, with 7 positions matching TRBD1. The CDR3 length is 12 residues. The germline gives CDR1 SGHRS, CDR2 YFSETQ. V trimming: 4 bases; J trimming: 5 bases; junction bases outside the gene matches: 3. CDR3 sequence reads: CASSEGGHEQYF. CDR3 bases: TGCGCCAGCAGCGAAGGGGGCCACGAGCAGTACTTC. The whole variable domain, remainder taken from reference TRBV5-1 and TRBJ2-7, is KAGVTQTPRYLIKTRGQQVTLSCSPISGHRSVSWYQQTPGQGLQFLFEYFSETQRNKGNFPGRFSGRQFSNSRSEMNVSTLELGDSALYLCASSEGGHEQYFGPGTRLTVT.

The chain's CDR3 is CASSLFVNEQYF. For the CDR3, the DNA is TGTGCCAGCAGCTTATTCGTGAACGAGCAGTACTTC. The chain links TRBV7-2 to TRBJ2-7; D uncertain. Germline V gene data show CDR1 as SGHTA and CDR2 as FQGNSA. CDR3 length equals 12 residues. The ends were cut back, 2 bases at V and 5 bases at J, with 7 bases in the middle.

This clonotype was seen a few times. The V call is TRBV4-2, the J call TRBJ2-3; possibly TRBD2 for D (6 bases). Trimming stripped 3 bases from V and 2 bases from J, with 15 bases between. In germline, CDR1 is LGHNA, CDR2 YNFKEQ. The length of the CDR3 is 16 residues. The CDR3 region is CASSQPPGLNTDTQYF. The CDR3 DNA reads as TGTGCCAGCAGCCAGCCCCCGGGACTCAACACAGATACGCAGTATTTT.

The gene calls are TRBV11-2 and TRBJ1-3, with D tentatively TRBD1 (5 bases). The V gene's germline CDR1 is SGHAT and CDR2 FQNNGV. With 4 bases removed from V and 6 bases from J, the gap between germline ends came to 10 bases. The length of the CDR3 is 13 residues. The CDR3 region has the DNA TGTGCCAGCAGCTACGGGGGGTCAAACACCATATATTTT. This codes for CASSYGGSNTIYF.